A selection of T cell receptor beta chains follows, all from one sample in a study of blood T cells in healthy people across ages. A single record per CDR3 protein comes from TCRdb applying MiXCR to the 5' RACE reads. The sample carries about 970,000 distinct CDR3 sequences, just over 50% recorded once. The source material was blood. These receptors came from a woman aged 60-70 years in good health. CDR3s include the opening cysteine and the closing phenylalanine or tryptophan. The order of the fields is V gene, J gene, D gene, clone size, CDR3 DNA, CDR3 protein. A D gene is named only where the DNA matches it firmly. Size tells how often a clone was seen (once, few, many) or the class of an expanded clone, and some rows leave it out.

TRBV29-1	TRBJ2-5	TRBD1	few	TGCAGCGTTGTGGACAGGGGTGAGACCCAGTACTTC	CSVVDRGETQYF
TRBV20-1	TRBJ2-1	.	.	TGCAGTGCTAGATTCGAGCCATCTTCCTACAATGAGCAGTTCTTC	CSARFEPSSYNEQFF
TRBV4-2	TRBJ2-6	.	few	TGTGCCAGCAGCCAAGAGGTGGGGGGTTGGGGTTTCTTATCTGGGGCCAACGTCCTGACTTTC	CASSQEVGGWGFLSGANVLTF
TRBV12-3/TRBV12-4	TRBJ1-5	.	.	TGTGCCAGCAGTTCCCAGACAGGTTTCAATCAGCCCCAGCATTTT	CASSSQTGFNQPQHF
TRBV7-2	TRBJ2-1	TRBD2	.	TGTGCCAGCAGCTTCCTAGCGGGATCAGAAAGGAATGAGCAGTTCTTC	CASSFLAGSERNEQFF
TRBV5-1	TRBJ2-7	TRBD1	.	TGCGCCAGCAGCTTAGAAGGAACAGGGGCTTGGGTCTACGAGCAGTACTTC	CASSLEGTGAWVYEQYF
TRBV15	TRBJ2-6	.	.	TGTGCCACCAGCAGAGACTCCTGGAACACCGTCCTGACTTTC	CATSRDSWNTVLTF
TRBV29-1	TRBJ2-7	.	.	TGCAGCGTAAGCCGGTTGGGCAGGCCATGGGTAGAGCAGTACTTC	CSVSRLGRPWVEQYF
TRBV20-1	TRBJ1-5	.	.	TGCAGTGCGAAAGGGGTGATTGACGCGCCCCAGCATTTT	CSAKGVIDAPQHF
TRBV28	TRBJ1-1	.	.	TGTGCCACCTTTCCTTGGGACACTGAAGCTTTCTTT	CATFPWDTEAFF
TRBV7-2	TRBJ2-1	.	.	TGTGCCAGCAGCTTAGTTGGGCGGAAAGCCTACAATGAGCAGTTCTTC	CASSLVGRKAYNEQFF
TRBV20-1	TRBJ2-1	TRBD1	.	TGCAGTGCCCCTCGGGGGACAGGGGGTCATGAGCAGTTCTTC	CSAPRGTGGHEQFF
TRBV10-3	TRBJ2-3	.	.	TGTGCCATCAAACCGGGGAATGGAGATACGCAGTATTTT	CAIKPGNGDTQYF
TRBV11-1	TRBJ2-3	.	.	TGTGCCAGCAGCTTAGGGGAGTGGCTAGCACCAGATACGCAGTATTTT	CASSLGEWLAPDTQYF
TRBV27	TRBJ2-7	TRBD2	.	TGTGCCAGCAGTTTGAGCGGGACTATAACCTACGAGCAGTACTTC	CASSLSGTITYEQYF
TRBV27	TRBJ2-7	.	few	TGTGCCAGCAGTTTAACCGGGCCACTGGGCGAGCAGTACTTC	CASSLTGPLGEQYF